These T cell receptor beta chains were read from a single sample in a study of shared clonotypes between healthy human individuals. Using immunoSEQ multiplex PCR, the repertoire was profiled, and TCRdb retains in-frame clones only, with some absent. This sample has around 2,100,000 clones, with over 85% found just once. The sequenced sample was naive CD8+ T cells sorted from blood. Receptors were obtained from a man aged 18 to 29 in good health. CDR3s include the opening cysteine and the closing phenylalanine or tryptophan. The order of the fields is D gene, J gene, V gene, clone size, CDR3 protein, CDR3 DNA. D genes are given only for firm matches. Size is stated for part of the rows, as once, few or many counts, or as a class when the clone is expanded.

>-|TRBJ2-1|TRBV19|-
CASSPDGINNEQFF
TGTGCCAGTAGTCCCGACGGGATAAACAATGAGCAGTTCTTC
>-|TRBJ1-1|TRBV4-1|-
CASSQAGKLNTEAFF
TGCGCCAGCAGCCAAGCCGGGAAACTGAACACTGAAGCTTTCTTT
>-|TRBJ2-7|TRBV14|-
CASSQAWRGGFNEQYF
TGTGCCAGCAGCCAGGCCTGGAGGGGGGGATTCAACGAGCAGTACTTC
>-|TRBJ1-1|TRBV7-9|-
CASSDGTSNTEAFF
TGTGCCAGCAGCGACGGGACATCCAACACTGAAGCTTTCTTT
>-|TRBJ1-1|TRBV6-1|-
CASSEAWGWTEAFF
TGTGCCAGCAGTGAAGCCTGGGGTTGGACTGAAGCTTTCTTT
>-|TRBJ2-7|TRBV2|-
CASIRLSPASAYEQYF
TGTGCCAGCATTCGTCTCTCCCCGGCCAGCGCCTACGAGCAGTACTTC
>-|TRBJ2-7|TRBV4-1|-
CASSQDTGAVPYEQYF
TGCGCCAGCAGCCAAGATACCGGAGCCGTTCCCTACGAGCAGTACTTC
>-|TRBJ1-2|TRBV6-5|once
CATFETRVLPYGYTF
TGTGCCACCTTTGAAACCCGGGTGTTACCCTATGGCTACACCTTC
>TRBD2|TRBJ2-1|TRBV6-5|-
CASSYSSGGYEQFF
TGTGCCAGCAGTTACTCGAGCGGGGGGTATGAGCAGTTCTTC
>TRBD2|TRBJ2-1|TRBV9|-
CASSAVGLAGNEQFF
TGTGCCAGCAGCGCGGTGGGACTAGCGGGGAATGAGCAGTTCTTC
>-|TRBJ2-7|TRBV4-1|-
CASSQGRFYEQYF
TGCGCCAGCAGCCAAGGACGATTCTACGAGCAGTACTTC
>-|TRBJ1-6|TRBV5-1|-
CASSLAPTGGSYNSPLHF
TGCGCCAGCAGCTTGGCTCCGACGGGGGGGTCCTATAATTCACCCCTCCACTTT
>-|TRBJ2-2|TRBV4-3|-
CASSHVWGPDGELFF
TGCGCCAGCAGCCACGTATGGGGCCCCGACGGGGAGCTGTTTTTT
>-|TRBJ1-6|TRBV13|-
CASSLLSSDSPLHF
TGTGCCAGCAGCTTACTCTCTTCTGATTCACCCCTCCACTTT
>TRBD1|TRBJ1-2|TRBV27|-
CASSLVGTGDGYTF
TGTGCCAGCAGTTTGGTAGGGACAGGCGATGGCTACACCTTC
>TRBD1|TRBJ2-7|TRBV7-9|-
CASSLRQGLIDEQYF
TGTGCCAGCAGCTTGCGACAGGGGCTCATCGACGAGCAGTACTTC
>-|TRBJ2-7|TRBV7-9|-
CASSPAAERSYEQYF
TGTGCCAGCAGCCCAGCGGCGGAAAGGTCCTACGAGCAGTACTTC
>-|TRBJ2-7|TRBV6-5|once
CASSYSSGAFTYEQYF
TGTGCCAGCAGTTACTCATCTGGGGCCTTCACCTACGAGCAGTACTTC
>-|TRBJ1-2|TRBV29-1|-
CSVDLAQGSYGYTF
TGCAGCGTTGACTTGGCACAGGGAAGCTATGGCTACACCTTC
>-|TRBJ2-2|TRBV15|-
CATSREGTGELFF
TGTGCCACCAGCAGAGAAGGGACCGGGGAGCTGTTTTTT
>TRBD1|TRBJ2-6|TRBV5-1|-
CASSPRDRGHGGANVLTF
TGCGCCAGCAGCCCTCGGGACAGGGGCCACGGCGGGGCCAACGTCCTGACTTTC
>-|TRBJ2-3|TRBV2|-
CASRDITDTQYF
TGTGCCAGCAGGGACATCACAGATACGCAGTATTTT
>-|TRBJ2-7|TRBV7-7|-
CASSPGAWREQYF
TGTGCTAGCAGCCCGGGGGCTTGGCGCGAGCAGTACTTC
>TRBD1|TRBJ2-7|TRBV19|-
CASREDRDRREQYF
TGTGCCAGTAGAGAAGACCGGGACAGGCGCGAGCAGTACTTC
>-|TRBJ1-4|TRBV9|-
CASSPEGPLNEKLFF
TGTGCCAGCAGCCCCGAGGGACCGCTCAATGAAAAACTGTTTTTT
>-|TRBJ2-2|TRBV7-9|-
CASSLGLLGQRNTGELFF
TGTGCCAGCAGCTTAGGCCTACTAGGACAACGGAACACCGGGGAGCTGTTTTTT
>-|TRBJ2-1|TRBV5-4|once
CASRAPSNEQFF
TGTGCCAGCAGAGCCCCATCCAATGAGCAGTTCTTC
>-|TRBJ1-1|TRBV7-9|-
CASSLVQGHTEAFF
TGTGCCAGCAGCTTAGTACAGGGCCACACTGAAGCTTTCTTT
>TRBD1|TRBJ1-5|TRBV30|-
CAWSTRQGGNQPQHF
TGTGCCTGGAGTACCCGACAGGGCGGCAATCAGCCCCAGCATTTT
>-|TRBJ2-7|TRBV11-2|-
CASSLDTGVSYEQYF
TGTGCCAGCAGCTTAGATACCGGGGTTTCCTACGAGCAGTACTTC
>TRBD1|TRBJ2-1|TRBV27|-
CASSFRDSSYNEQFF
TGTGCCAGCAGCTTCCGGGACAGCTCCTACAATGAGCAGTTCTTC
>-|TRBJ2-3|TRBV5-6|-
CASSPDSTDTQYF
TGTGCCAGCAGCCCCGACAGCACAGATACGCAGTATTTT
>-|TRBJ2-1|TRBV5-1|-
CASSLDADRGEQFF
TGCGCCAGCAGCTTGGACGCGGACCGAGGAGAGCAGTTCTTC